The sequence of this T cell receptor beta chain was determined in a study of T-cell reconstitution after alpha-beta-depleted transplantation in children listed by TCRdb under 2016. A note on the overall study: The study quantitatively tracked T-cell immune reconstitution after TCRalphabeta/CD19-depleted allogeneic hematopoietic cell transplantation in children using TCR repertoire profiling.

The research as a whole found: Hyperexpanded clone frequencies declined over subsequent months; after one year, T-cell counts and TCRbeta diversity were mostly attributed to newly produced T cells. The apparently early alphabetaT-cell count recovery about two months after transplant was reportedly dependent on only several hundred rapidly expanded clones derived from non-depleted graft cells. In some patients, high TCRbeta diversity at day 60 was attributed to recipient T cells and intrathymic progenitors that had survived conditioning.

V has 6 bases trimmed and J has 4 bases trimmed; junction bases matching no gene number 8. The CDR3 contains 15 residues, cysteine and phenylalanine counted. Only the CDR3 portion is preserved as DNA: 45 bases, with reading frame beginning at the first base. The library was built by means of PCR. For sequencing, an Illumina HiSeq 2500 was employed. TCR libraries were prepared with molecular barcoding, using unique molecular identifiers to normalize TCRbeta repertoire quantification. TCRdb reran the public reads through fastp at Q25 and MiXCR, keeping productive beta chains. Records with the same CDR3 protein are collapsed into one entry carrying the most frequent genes and DNA. A total of around 300,000 distinct CDR3 sequences appear in this sample, approximately 23% of them only once. Of the sample, approximately 11% falls within the top ten clones. In light of the paper, this sample's treatment or condition label describes: allogeneic hematopoietic cell transplantation with graft depleted of TCRalphabeta T cells and CD19 B cells. The children who served as transplant recipients had been given grafts of TCRalphabeta/CD19-depleted allogeneic hematopoietic cells.

Regarding this clonotype: Its antigen is currently not known. Qualities for individual bases were not recorded, and no much larger clone is one base off.

The chain uses TRBV12-3 or TRBV12-4 and TRBJ2-5; 10 middle bases align to TRBD2. This sequence was found in a male patient aged 10 to 17 who had a stem cell transplant for acute lymphoblastic leukemia, so the T cells may come from the graft donor. The material was PBMCs, mostly from graft donor cells, obtained 180 days after TCRalphabeta/CD19-depleted stem cell transplant. The CDR3 region reads CASRLTSGWRETQYF. The nucleotide sequence is given as TGTGCCAGCAGATTGACTAGCGGGTGGCGAGAGACCCAGTACTTC.